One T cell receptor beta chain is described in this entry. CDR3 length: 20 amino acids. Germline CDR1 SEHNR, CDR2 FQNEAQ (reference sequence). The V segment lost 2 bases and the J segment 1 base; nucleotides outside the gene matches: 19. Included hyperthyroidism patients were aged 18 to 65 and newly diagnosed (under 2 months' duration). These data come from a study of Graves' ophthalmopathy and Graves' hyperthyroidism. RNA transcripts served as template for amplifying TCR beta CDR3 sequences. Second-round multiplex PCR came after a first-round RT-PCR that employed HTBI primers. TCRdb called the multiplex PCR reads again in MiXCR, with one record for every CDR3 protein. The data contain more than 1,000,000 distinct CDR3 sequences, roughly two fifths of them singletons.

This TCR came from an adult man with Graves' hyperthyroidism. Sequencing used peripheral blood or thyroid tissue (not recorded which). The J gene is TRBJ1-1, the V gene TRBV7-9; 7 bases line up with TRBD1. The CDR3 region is CASSLTPQPGAGGRNTEAFF. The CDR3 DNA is TGTGCCAGCAGCTTAACTCCCCAGCCCGGGGCAGGGGGTAGGAACACTGAAGCTTTCTTT.